This T cell receptor beta chain was recorded in a study of metastatic and nonmetastatic thyroid tumors. Looking at the study overall: Blood and tumor or nodule tissue repertoires from malignant and benign thyroid patients were compared. Whole-study results and caveats: The study reportedly found significantly higher TCR beta diversity in malignant thyroid tumors than benign nodules, in blood and tumor.

CDR3 length: 15 residues. Germline CDR1 reads SNHLY; CDR2 reads FYNNEI. V was pared by 3 bases and J by 5 bases, with 9 bases of the junction left unmatched. This clone was detected ten times or more. The antigen is unknown. Thyroid surgery was preceded by no treatment in any patient. Per the original data handling: Variation in CDR3 across clinicopathological groups served as the basis for constructing a distant-metastasis classifier in papillary thyroid cancer. TCRdb re-analyzed the PCR reads using MiXCR. TCRdb's processing, not the study's, gives the V and J calls here. The table shows over 65,000 clones, with around 12% occurring only once.

V gene TRBV2 combines with J gene TRBJ2-5; 7 positions agree with TRBD2. The clonotype originates from a female donor with papillary thyroid cancer or a benign thyroid nodule (not recorded which). Some clones in this sample may be carry-over from other donors' samples. The sample taken for sequencing was tumor tissue. CDR3 DNA: TGTGCCAGCAGTGAGGGTGGGACTACTTGGGAGACCCAGTACTTC. It yields the protein CASSEGGTTWETQYF.